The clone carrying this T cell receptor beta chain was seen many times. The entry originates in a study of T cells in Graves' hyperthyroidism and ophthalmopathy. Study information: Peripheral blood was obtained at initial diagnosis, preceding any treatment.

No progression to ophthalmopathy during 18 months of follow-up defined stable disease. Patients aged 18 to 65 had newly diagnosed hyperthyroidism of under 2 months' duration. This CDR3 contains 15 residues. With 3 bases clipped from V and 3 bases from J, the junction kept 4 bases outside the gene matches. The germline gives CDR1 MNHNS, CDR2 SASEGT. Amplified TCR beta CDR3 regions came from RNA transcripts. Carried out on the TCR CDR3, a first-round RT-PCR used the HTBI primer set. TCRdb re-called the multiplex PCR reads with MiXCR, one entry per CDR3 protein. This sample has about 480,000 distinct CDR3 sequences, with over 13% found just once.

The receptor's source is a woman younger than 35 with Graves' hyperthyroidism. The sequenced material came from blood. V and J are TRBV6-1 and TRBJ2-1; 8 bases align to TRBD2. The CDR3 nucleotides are TGTGCCAGCAGTGATAGCGGGGTCCGCTACAATGAGCAGTTCTTC. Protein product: CASSDSGVRYNEQFF.